The clone carrying this T cell receptor beta chain turned up a few times. The antigen remains undetermined. Documented time point: patch test 2, 6 weeks after DPC sensitization. Treatment indicated: therapeutic diphenylcyclopropenone sensitization with weekly scalp DPC. TCRdb fed the RACE reads into MiXCR, producing one record per CDR3 protein. Seen here are about 26,000 distinct CDR3 sequences, 8.5% to 9.5% observed once, and the top ten hold approximately 6.9%. The CDR3 length is 13 residues. V was clipped by 5 bases and J by 9 bases, with 14 bases between them. The V gene's germline CDR1 is SGHTA and CDR2 FQGNSA. This entry is derived from a study of human T cells and chemical hapten exposure. Regarding the study as a whole: Expanded TCRs made up significantly more big CDR3 similarity clusters than controls did.

The sequencing here drew on whole blood, taken in connection with sensitization to the hapten diphenylcyclopropenone (DPC). The TCR originated in a man aged 25 to 45 with alopecia areata. Some clones in this sample may be carry-over from other donors' samples. The V call is TRBV7-2, the J call TRBJ1-5; D is unclear. CDR3: CASSPGYLLPQHF. The CDR3 DNA reads as TGTGCCAGCAGCCCAGGTTATCTATTGCCCCAGCATTTT.